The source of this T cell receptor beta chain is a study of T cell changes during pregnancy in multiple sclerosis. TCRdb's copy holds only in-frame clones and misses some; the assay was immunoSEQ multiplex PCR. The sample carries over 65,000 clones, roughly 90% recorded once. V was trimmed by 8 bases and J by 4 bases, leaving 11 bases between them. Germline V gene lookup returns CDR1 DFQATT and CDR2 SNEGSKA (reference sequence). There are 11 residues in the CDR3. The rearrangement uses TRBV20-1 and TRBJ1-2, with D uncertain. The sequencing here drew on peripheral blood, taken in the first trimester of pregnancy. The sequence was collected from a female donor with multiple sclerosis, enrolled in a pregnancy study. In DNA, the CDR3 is TGCAGTCCGCCGGGGATCTATGGCTACACCTTC. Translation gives CSPPGIYGYTF.